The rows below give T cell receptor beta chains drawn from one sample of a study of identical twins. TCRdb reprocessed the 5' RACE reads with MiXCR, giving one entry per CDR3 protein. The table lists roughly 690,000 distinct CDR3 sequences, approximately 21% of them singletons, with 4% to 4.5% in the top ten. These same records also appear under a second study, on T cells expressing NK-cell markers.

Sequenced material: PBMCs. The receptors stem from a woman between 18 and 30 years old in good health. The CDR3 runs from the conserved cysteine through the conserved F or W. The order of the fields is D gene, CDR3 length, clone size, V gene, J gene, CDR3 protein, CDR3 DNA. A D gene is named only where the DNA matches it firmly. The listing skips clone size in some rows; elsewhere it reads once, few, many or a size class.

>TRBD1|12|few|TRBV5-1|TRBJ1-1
CASSSGQDEAFF
TGCGCCAGCAGCTCGGGACAGGATGAAGCTTTCTTT
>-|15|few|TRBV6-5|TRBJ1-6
CASSYSRPENSPLHF
TGTGCCAGCAGTTACTCGAGGCCGGAGAATTCACCCCTCCACTTT
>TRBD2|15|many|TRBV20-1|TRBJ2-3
CSAERTSGGPDTQYF
TGCAGTGCGGAGAGGACTAGCGGGGGCCCAGATACGCAGTATTTT
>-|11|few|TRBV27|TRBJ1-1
CASRAGLEAFF
TGTGCCAGCAGGGCGGGGTTGGAAGCTTTCTTT
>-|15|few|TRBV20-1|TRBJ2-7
CSARDQGSGRYEQYF
TGCAGTGCTAGAGATCAAGGTAGCGGACGCTACGAGCAGTACTTC
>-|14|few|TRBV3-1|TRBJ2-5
CASRSIDSTGAQYF
TGTGCCAGCAGATCCATTGACTCGACAGGCGCCCAGTACTTC
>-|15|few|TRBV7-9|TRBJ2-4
CASSPQRIAKNIQYF
TGTGCCAGCAGCCCTCAGCGGATAGCCAAAAACATTCAGTACTTC
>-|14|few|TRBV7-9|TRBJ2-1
CASRPKKERDEQFF
TGTGCCAGCAGACCGAAAAAGGAGAGAGATGAGCAGTTCTTC
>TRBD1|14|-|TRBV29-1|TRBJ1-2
CSVAGQDESRTGTF
TGCAGCGTGGCGGGACAGGACGAATCTAGGACGGGGACCTTC
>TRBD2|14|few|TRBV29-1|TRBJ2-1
CSVVASGIHNEQFF
TGCAGCGTTGTGGCTAGCGGAATACACAATGAGCAGTTCTTC
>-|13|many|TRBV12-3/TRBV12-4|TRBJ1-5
CASSLTRNQPQHF
TGTGCCAGCAGTTTAACCAGAAATCAGCCCCAGCATTTT
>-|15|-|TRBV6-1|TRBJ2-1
CASSIQALTYNEQFF
TGTGCCAGCAGTATTCAAGCGTTAACTTACAATGAGCAGTTCTTC
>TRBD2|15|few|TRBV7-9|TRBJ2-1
CASSFPSGGVNEQFF
TGTGCCAGCAGCTTTCCTAGCGGGGGGGTCAATGAGCAGTTCTTC
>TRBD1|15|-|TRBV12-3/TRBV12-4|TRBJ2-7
CASSLAPRGPSEQYF
TGTGCCAGCAGTTTAGCCCCCAGGGGGCCGAGCGAGCAGTACTTC
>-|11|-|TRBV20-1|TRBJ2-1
CSARDLNEQIF
TGCAGTGCTAGAGATCTCAATGAGCAGATCTTC
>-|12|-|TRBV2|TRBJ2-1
CASKGGANEQFF
TGTGCCAGCAAGGGTGGGGCCAATGAGCAGTTCTTC
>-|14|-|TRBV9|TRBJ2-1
CASSPVASYNEQFF
TGTGCCAGCAGCCCCGTGGCCTCCTACAATGAGCAGTTCTTC
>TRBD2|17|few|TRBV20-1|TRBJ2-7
CSASSLLGLAGGVEQYF
TGCAGTGCTTCCTCGCTCCTTGGACTAGCGGGGGGAGTCGAGCAGTACTTC
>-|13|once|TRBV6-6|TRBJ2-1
CASSHGTYDEQLF
TGTGCCAGCTCACACGGGACCTACGATGAGCAGCTCTTC
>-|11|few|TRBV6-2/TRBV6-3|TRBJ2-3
CASSYRNTQYF
TGTGCCAGCAGTTATCGGAATACGCAGTATTTT